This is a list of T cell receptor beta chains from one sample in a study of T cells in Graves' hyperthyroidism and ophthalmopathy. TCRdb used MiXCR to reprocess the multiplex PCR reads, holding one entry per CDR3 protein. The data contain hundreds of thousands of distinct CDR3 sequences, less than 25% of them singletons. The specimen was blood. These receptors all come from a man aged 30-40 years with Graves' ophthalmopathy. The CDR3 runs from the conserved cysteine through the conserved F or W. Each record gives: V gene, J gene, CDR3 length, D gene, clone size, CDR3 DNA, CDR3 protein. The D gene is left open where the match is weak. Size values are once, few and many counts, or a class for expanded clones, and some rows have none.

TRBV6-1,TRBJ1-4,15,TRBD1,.,TGTGCCAGCAGTGAAGCCGGGACAGGGCGTGAAAAACTGTTTTTT,CASSEAGTGREKLFF
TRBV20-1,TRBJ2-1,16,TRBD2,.,TGCAGTGCTATGGGGGGGGGAGAATTCTCCTACAATGAGCAGTTCTTC,CSAMGGGEFSYNEQFF
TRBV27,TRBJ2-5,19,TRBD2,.,TGTGCCAGCAGCGTACAGGGGTGGACTAGCGGGAGTTTCCCAGAGACCCAGTACTTC,CASSVQGWTSGSFPETQYF
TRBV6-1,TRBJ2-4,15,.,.,TGTGCCAGCAGCCCTACTGCTCCGCCCAAAAACATTCAGTACTTC,CASSPTAPPKNIQYF
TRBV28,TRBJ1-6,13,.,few,TGTGCCAGCAGTTTCCAACATAATTCACCCCTCCACTTT,CASSFQHNSPLHF
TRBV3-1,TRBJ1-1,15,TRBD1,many,TGTGCCAGCAGCCATTCAGACAGGGGGAACACTGAAGCTTTCTTT,CASSHSDRGNTEAFF
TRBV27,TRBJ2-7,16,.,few,TGTGCCAGCAGTTCCCTTGGACAGTCAAAGGCAATCGAGCAGTACTTC,CASSSLGQSKAIEQYF
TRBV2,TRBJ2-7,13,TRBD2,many,TGTGCCAGCGGGACTAGCGGGGCGGTCGAGCAGTACTTC,CASGTSGAVEQYF
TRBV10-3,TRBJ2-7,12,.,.,TGTGCCATCAGGGAAAGGGGCGACGAGCAGTACTTC,CAIRERGDEQYF
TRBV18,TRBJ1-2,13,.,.,TGTGCCAGCTCACCACGGAACGACTATGGCTACACCTTC,CASSPRNDYGYTF
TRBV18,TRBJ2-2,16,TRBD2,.,TGTGCCAGCTCACTTATAGCGGGAGTGAACACCGGGGAGCTGTTTTTT,CASSLIAGVNTGELFF
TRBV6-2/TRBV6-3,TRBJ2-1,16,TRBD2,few,TGTGCCAGCAGCATACCGACTAGCGGAGGGGTCTATGAGCAGTTCTTC,CASSIPTSGGVYEQFF
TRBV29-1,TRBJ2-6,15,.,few,TGCAGCGTTGCGTACACTGACTCTGGGGCCAACGTCCTGACTTTC,CSVAYTDSGANVLTF
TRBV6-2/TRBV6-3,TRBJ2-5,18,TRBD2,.,TGTGCCAGCAGTTTCGGTCGGGTTACTAGCGGATCTCAAGAGACCCAGTACTTC,CASSFGRVTSGSQETQYF
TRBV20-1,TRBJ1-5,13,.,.,TGCAGTGCTATCTCTGGAAGCAATCAGCCCCAGCATTTT,CSAISGSNQPQHF
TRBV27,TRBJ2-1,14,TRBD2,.,TGTGCCAGCAGTTTATCAATTAAGGGAGGGTGGGAGTTCTTC,CASSLSIKGGWEFF
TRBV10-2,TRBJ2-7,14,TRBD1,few,TGCGCCAGCAGTGAGTACAGGGGCATGAACGAGCAGCACTTC,CASSEYRGMNEQHF
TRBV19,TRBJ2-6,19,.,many,TGTGCCAGTAGTATATCTGCGGGACAGAGAGTCACTGGGGCCAACGTCCTGACTTTC,CASSISAGQRVTGANVLTF
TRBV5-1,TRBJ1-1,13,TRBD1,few,TGCGCCAGCAGCACTGGGGACAGCACTGAAGCTTTCTTT,CASSTGDSTEAFF
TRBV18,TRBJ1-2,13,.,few,TGTGCCAGCTCAACCAGCGAAGACTATGGCTACACCTTC,CASSTSEDYGYTF
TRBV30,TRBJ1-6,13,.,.,TGTGCCTGGAGTTCGGATTATAATTCACCCCTCCACTTT,CAWSSDYNSPLHF
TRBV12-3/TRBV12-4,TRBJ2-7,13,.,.,TGTGCCAGCAGAGGGCCTGCGTCGTACGAGCAGTACTTC,CASRGPASYEQYF
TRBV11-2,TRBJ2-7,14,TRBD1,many,TGTGCCAGCAGACCAGACAGGGACCGTTACGAGCAGTACTTC,CASRPDRDRYEQYF
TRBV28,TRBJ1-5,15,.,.,TGTGCCAGCAGTTTATCTGCGGGAGGGGGGCAGCCCCAGCATTTT,CASSLSAGGGQPQHF
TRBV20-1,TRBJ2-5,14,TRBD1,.,TGCAGTGCTAGTCGACAGGGGGCGTCTGAGACCCAGTACTTC,CSASRQGASETQYF
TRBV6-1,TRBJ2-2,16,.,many,TGTGCCAGCAGTCCGCTTCGGACAGCGAACACCGGGGAGCTGTTTTTT,CASSPLRTANTGELFF
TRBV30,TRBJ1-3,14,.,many,TGTGCCTGGATGCACAGGTCGTTTGGAAACACCATATATTTT,CAWMHRSFGNTIYF
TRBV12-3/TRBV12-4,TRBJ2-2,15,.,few,TGTGCCAGCAGTGCCCAAGGGACGCAAACCGGGGAGCTGTTTTTT,CASSAQGTQTGELFF
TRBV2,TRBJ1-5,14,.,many,TGTGCCAGCAGTGAAGAAAGGGGCAATCAGCCCCAGCATTTT,CASSEERGNQPQHF
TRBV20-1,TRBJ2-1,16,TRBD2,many,TGCAGTGCTAGAGATCCCCGACTAGCGGGAGGTAATGAGCAGTTCTTC,CSARDPRLAGGNEQFF
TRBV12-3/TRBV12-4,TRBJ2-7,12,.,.,TGTGCCAGCAGTATAAGGACTTACGAGCAGTACTTC,CASSIRTYEQYF
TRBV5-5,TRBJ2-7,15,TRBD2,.,TGTGCCAGCAGCTTGAAGAGCGGGAGTATTGACGAGCAGTACTTC,CASSLKSGSIDEQYF
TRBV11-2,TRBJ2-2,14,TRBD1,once,TGTGCCAGCAAAGGACAGGGACCCACCGGGGAGCTGTTTTTT,CASKGQGPTGELFF
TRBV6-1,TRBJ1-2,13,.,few,TGTGCCAGCAGCTTGGGATTCCCGAAACCCTACACCTTC,CASSLGFPKPYTF
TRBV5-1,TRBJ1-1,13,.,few,TGCGCCAGCAGCTCCCGGGCGGACACTGAAGCTTTCTTT,CASSSRADTEAFF
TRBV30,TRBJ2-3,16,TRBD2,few,TGTGCCTGGAGCCCTTCTCGGACTAGCGGGAGAGATACGCAGTATTTT,CAWSPSRTSGRDTQYF
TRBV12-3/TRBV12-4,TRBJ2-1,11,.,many,TGTGCCAGCAGGACCTGGAATGAGCAGTTCTTC,CASRTWNEQFF
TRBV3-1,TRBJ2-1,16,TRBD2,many,TGTGCCAGCAGCCAAGATTTAGCGGGGTCCTACAATGAGCAGTTCTTC,CASSQDLAGSYNEQFF
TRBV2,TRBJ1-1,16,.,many,TGTGCCAGCAGTGACCCCCAGGTGAAGGGGGGCACTGAAGCTTTCTTT,CASSDPQVKGGTEAFF
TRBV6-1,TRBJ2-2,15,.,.,TGTGCCAGCAGTGAAGCGCAAACCCGAACCGGGGAGCTGTTTTTT,CASSEAQTRTGELFF
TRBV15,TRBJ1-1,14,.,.,TGTGCCACCAGCAGAGGTGAGGGGGACACTGAAGCTTTCTTT,CATSRGEGDTEAFF
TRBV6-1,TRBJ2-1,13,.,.,TGTGCCAGCATTGGGGGAGGACACAATGAGCAGTTCTTC,CASIGGGHNEQFF
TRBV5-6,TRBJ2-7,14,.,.,TGTGCCAGCAGCTCGGGCCAGCCAGCCTACGAGCAGTACTTC,CASSSGQPAYEQYF
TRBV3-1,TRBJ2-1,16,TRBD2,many,TGTGCCAGCAGCCCCCCGGGACTAGCTCCCTACAATGAGCAGTTCTTC,CASSPPGLAPYNEQFF
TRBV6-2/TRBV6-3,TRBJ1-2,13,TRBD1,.,TGTGCCAGCAGTTACTCGACAGGGGTCGGCTACACCTTC,CASSYSTGVGYTF
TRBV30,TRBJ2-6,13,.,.,TGTGCTGCCATGGGCTCTGGGGCCAACGTCCTGACTTTC,CAAMGSGANVLTF
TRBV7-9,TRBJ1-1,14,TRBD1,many,TGTGCCAGCAGCTCACAGGGGGATGGAACTGAAGCTTTCTTT,CASSSQGDGTEAFF
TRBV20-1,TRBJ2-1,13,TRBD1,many,TGCAGTGCCACTCGACAGGGATGGAATGAGCAGTTCTTC,CSATRQGWNEQFF
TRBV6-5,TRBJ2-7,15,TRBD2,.,TGTGCCAGCAGTTACGAGGCTAGCGGGAGTAACGAGCAGTACTTC,CASSYEASGSNEQYF
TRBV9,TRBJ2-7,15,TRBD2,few,TGTGCCAGCAGCGTAGCGGGTAGCGGGACCTACGAGCAGTACTTC,CASSVAGSGTYEQYF
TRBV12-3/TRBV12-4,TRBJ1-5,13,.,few,TGTGCCAGCAGTGTACAGGGAAATCAGCCCCAGCATTTT,CASSVQGNQPQHF
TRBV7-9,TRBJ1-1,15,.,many,TGTGCCAGCAGCTTAGAGGGGAACATAGGCGCTGAAGCTTTCTTT,CASSLEGNIGAEAFF
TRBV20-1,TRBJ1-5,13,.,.,TGCAGTGCTCGCCTGGGGAACAATCAGTCCCAGCATTTT,CSARLGNNQSQHF
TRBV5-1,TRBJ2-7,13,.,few,TGCGCCAGCAGCTCGTGGGCAGGGAACGAGCAGTACTTC,CASSSWAGNEQYF
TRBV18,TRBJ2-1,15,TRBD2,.,TGTGCCAGCTCACCAGGGACTAGCGGGAGATCTGAGCAGTTCTTC,CASSPGTSGRSEQFF
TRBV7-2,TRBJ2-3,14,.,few,TGTGCCAGCAGCTTAGAGAGACTCACAGATACGCAGTATTTT,CASSLERLTDTQYF
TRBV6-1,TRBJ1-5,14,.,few,TGTGCCAGCAGTGCGGGTAGGGGAGATCAGCCCCAGCATTTT,CASSAGRGDQPQHF
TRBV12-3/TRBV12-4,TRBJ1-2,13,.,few,TGTGCCAGCAGTTTTGGGGGGGATAATGGCTACACCTTC,CASSFGGDNGYTF